This T cell receptor (beta chain) comes out of a study of blood T cells in healthy people across ages. The V and J ends lost 6 bases and 0 bases, in that order; junction bases with no gene match: 10. Per germline, CDR1 SGHRS and CDR2 YFSETQ. The CDR3 has 16 residues. A second PCR, run for roughly 7 to 11 cycles, used a sample-barcoded 5' primer plus a J-beta primer mix. TCRdb re-analysed the 5' RACE reads in MiXCR, keeping a single row per CDR3 protein. The table includes about 1 million distinct CDR3 sequences, 20% to 25% detected once. The same data also went into a second study, on T cells of mothers and their children. According to that study: Primer M1S, used in the second PCR, introduced sample barcodes and 2-4 random nucleotides. Mothers gave over 8.5 million TCR beta CDR3 reads each, and children some 3 million each. Thymic selection, a shaping force on TCR recombination output, acts similarly in related and unrelated pairs.

The chain carries TRBV5-1 and TRBJ2-3; TRBD2 agrees at 7 bases. Sequenced: blood. The clonotype originates from a girl aged 2 to 9 in good health. Written as DNA, the CDR3 is TGCGCCAGCACCCCCGGGGAGGGGTCTAGCACAGATACGCAGTATTTT. Residues: CASTPGEGSSTDTQYF.